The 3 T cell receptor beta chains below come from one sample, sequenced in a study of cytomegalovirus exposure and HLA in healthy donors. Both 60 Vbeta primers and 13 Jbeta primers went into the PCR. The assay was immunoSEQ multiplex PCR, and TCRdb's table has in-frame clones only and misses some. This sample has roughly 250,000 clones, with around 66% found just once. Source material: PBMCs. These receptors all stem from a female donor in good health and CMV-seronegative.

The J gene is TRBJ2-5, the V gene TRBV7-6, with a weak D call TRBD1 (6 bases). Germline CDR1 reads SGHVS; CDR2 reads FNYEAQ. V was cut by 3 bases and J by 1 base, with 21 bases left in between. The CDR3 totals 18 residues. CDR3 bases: TGTGCCAGCAGCTTTTCCGGGACATTTGCCCTTATCCAAGAGACCCAGTACTTC. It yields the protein CASSFSGTFALIQETQYF.

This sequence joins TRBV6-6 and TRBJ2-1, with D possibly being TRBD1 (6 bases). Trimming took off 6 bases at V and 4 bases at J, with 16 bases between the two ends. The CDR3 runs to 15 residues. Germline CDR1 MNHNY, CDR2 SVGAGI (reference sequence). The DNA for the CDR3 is TGTGCCAGCAGCTCCGTCTGGGACACTTACAATGAGCAGTTCTTC. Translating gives CASSSVWDTYNEQFF.

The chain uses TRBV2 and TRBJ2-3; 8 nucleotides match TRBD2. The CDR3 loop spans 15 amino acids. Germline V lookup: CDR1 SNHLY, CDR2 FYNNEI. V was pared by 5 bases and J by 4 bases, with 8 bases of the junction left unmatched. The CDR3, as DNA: TGTGCCAGCAGTAGTCAGTCTAGCGGGCCAGATACGCAGTATTTT. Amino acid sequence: CASSSQSSGPDTQYF.